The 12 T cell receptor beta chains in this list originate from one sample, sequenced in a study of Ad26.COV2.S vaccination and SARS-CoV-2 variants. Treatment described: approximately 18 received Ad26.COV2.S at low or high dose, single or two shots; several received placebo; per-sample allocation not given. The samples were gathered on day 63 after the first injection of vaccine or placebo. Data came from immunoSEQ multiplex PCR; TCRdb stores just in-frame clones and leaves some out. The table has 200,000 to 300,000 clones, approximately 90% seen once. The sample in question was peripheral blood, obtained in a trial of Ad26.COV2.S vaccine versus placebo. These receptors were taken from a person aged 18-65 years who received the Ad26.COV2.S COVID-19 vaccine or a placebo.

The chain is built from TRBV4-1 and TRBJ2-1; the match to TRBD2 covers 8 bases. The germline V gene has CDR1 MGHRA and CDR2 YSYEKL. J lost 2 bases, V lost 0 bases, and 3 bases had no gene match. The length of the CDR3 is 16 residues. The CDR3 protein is CASSQDTSGAYNEQFF. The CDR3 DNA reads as TGCGCCAGCAGCCAAGATACTAGCGGAGCCTACAATGAGCAGTTCTTC.

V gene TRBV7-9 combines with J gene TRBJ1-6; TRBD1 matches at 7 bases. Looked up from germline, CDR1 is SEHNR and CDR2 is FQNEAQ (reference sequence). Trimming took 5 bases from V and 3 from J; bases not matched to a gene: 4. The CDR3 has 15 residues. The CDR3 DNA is TGTGCCAGCAGCGAACGACAGGGCTATAATTCACCCCTCCACTTT. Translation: CASSERQGYNSPLHF.

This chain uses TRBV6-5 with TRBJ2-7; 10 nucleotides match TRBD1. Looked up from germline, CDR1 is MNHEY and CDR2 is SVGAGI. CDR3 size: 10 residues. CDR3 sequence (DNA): TGTGCCAGCAGGGGGACAGGGGCCAACGTC. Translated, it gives CASRGTGANV.

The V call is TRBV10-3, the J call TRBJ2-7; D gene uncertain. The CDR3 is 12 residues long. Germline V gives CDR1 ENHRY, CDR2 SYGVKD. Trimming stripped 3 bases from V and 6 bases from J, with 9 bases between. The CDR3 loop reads CAISDFVGEQYV. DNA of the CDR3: TGTGCCATCAGTGATTTTGTGGGCGAGCAGTACGTC.

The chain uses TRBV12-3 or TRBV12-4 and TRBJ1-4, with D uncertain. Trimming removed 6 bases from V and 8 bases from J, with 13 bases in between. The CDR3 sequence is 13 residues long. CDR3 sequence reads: CASSSESREKLFF. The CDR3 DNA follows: TGTGCCAGCAGCTCCGAATCTCGGGAAAAACTGTTTTTT.

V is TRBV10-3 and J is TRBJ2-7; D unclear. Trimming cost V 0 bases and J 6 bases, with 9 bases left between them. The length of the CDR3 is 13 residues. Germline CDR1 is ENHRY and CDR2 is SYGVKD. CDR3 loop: CAISESNLGEQYV. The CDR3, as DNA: TGTGCCATCAGTGAGTCGAACCTGGGCGAGCAGTACGTC.

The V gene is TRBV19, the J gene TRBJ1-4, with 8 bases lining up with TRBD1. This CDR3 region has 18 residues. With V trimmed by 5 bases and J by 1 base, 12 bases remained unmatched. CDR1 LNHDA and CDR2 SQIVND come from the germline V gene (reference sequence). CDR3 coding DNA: TGTGCCAGTAGTCCCCAGGGGGCGCGACCCGGAACTAATGAAAAACTGTTTTTT. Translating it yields CASSPQGARPGTNEKLFF.

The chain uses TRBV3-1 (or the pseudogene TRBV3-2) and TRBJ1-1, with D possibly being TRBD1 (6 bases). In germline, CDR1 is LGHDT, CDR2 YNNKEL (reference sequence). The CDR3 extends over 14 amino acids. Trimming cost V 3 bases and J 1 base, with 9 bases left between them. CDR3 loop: CASSQVTGNTEAFF. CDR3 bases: TGTGCCAGCAGCCAGGTGACAGGGAACACTGAAGCTTTCTTT.

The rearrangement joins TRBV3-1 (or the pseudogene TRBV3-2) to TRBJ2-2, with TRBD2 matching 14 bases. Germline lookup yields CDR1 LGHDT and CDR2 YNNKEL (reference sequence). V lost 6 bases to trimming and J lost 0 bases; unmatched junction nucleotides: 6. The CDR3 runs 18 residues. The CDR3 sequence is CASRPPGLAGANTGELFF. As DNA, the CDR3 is TGTGCCAGCAGACCTCCGGGACTAGCGGGGGCGAACACCGGGGAGCTGTTTTTT.

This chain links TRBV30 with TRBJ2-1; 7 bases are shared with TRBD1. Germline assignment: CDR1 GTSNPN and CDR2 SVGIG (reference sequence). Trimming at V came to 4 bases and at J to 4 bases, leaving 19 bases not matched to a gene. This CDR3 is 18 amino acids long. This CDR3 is CAWIGTAKIFGGYNEQFF. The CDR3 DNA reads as TGTGCCTGGATTGGGACAGCCAAAATCTTTGGGGGATACAATGAGCAGTTCTTC.

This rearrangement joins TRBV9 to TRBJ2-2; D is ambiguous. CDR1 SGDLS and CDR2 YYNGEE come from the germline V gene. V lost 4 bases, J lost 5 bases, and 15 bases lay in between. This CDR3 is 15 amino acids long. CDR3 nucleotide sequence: TGTGCCAGCAGCCCTCTCGACGGGCGGACCGGGGAGCTGTTTTTT. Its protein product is CASSPLDGRTGELFF. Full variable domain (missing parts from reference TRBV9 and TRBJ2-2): DSGVTQTPKHLITATGQRVTLRCSPRSGDLSVYWYQQSLDQGLQFLIQYYNGEERAKGNILERFSAQQFPDLHSELNLSSLELGDSALYFCASSPLDGRTGELFFGEGSRLTVL.

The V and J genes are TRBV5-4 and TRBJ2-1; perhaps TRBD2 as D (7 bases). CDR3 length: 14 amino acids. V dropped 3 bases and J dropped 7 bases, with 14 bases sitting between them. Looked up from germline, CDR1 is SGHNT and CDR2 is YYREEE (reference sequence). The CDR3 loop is CASSSTGGMNEQFF. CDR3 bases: TGTGCCAGCAGCTCCACGGGGGGCATGAATGAGCAGTTCTTC.